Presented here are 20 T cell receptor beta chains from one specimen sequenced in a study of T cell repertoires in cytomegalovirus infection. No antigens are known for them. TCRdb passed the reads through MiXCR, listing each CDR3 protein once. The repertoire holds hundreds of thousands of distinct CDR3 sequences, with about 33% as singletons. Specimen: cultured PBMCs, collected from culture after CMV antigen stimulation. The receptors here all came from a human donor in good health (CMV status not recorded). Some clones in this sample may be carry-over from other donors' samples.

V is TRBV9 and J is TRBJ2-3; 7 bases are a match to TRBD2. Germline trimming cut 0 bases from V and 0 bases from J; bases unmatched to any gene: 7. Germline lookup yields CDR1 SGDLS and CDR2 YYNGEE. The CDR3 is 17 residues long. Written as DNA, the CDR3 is TGTGCCAGCAGCGTAGCTTCAGCGGGGTCGAGCACAGATACGCAGTATTTT. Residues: CASSVASAGSSTDTQYF. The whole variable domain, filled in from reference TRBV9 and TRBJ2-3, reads DSGVTQTPKHLITATGQRVTLRCSPRSGDLSVYWYQQSLDQGLQFLIQYYNGEERAKGNILERFSAQQFPDLHSELNLSSLELGDSALYFCASSVASAGSSTDTQYFGPGTRLTVL.

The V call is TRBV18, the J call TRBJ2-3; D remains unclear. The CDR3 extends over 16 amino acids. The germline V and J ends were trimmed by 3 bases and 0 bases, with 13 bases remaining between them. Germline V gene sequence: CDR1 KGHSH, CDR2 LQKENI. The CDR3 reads CASSPRSLSSTDTQYF. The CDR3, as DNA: TGTGCCAGCTCACCGCGTTCATTATCTAGCACAGATACGCAGTATTTT.

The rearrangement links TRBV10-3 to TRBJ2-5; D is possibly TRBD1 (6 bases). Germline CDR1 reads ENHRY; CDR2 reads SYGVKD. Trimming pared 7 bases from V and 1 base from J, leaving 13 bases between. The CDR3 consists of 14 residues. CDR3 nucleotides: TGTGCCATCACCCCGGGACACTCCCAAGAGACCCAGTACTTC. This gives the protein CAITPGHSQETQYF.

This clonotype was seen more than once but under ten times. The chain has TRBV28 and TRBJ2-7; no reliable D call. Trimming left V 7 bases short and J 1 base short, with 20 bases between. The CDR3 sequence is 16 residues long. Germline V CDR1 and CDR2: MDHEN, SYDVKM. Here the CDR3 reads CASKASYSYKSYEQYF. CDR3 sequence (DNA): TGTGCCAGCAAGGCTAGTTACTCATACAAGTCCTACGAGCAGTACTTC.

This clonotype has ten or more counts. This CDR3 is CASTPRAPRDQPQHF. The CDR3 nucleotides are TGTGCCAGCACCCCAAGGGCGCCCCGGGATCAGCCCCAGCATTTT. The chain couples TRBV6-1 to TRBJ1-5; D is unresolved. The CDR3 loop spans 15 amino acids. The germline gives CDR1 MNHNS, CDR2 SASEGT. V lost 7 bases and J 5 bases, leaving 18 bases between the germline ends.

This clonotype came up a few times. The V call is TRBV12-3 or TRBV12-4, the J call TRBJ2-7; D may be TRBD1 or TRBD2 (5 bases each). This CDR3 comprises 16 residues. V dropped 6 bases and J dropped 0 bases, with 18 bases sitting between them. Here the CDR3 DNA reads TGTGCCAGCAGACCAACGGGACGCCCGAGCTCCTACGAGCAGTACTTC. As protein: CASRPTGRPSSYEQYF.

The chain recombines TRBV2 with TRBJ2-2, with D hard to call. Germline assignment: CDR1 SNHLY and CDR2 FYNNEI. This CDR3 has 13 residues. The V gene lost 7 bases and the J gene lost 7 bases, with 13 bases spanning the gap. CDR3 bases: TGTGCCAGCACTCCCGCTGAGGACGGGGAGCTGTTTTTT. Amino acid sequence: CASTPAEDGELFF.

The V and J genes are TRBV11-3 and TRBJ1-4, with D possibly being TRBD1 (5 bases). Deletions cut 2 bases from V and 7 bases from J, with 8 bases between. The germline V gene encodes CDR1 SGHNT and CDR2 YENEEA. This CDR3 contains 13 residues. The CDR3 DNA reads TGTGCCAGCAGCTTACTAGACAGTGAAAAACTGTTTTTT. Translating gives CASSLLDSEKLFF.

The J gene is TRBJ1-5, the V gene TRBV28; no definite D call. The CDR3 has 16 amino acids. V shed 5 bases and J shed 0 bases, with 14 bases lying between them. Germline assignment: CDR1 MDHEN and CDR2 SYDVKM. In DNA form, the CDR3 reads TGTGCCAGCAGTAAACCAGCTACTTATAGCAATCAGCCCCAGCATTTT. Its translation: CASSKPATYSNQPQHF.

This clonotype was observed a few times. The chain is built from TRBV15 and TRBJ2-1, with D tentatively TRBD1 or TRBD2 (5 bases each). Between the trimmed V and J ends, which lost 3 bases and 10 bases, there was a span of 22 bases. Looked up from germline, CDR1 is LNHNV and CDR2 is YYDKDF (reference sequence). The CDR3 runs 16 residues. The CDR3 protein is CATSRASGRLKLEQFF. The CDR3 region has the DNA TGTGCCACCAGCAGGGCGTCGGGACGCCTTAAGTTGGAGCAGTTCTTC.

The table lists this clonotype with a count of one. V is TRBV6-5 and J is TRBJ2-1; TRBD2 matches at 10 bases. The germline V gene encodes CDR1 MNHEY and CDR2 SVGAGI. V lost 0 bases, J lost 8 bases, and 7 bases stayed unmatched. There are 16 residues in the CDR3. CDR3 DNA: TGTGCCAGCAGTTACTCTGTCCAGCGGGAGGGGGATGAGCAGTTCTTC. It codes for CASSYSVQREGDEQFF.

As DNA, the CDR3 is TGCAGTGCTCCAGACAGGGTTACCTACGAGCAGTACTTC. As protein: CSAPDRVTYEQYF. The rearrangement links TRBV20-1 to TRBJ2-7; 7 positions match TRBD1. Per the germline V gene, CDR1 is DFQATT and CDR2 is SNEGSKA (reference sequence). The CDR3 runs to 13 residues. Germline trimming cut 5 bases from V and 2 bases from J; bases unmatched to any gene: 6.

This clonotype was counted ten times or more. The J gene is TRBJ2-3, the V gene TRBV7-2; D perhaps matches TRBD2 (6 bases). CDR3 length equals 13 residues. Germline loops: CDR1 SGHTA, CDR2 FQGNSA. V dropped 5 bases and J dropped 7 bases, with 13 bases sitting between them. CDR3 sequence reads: CASSPGLSHTQYF. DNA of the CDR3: TGTGCCAGCAGCCCGGGACTCTCCCATACGCAGTATTTT.

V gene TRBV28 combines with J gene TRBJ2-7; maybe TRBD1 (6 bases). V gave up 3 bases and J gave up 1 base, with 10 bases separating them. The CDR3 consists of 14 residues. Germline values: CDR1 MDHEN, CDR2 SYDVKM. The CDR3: CASSFQDRSYEQYF. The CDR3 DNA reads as TGTGCCAGCAGTTTTCAGGACAGATCCTACGAGCAGTACTTC. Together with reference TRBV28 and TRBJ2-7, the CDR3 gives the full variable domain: DVKVTQSSRYLVKRTGEKVFLECVQDMDHENMFWYRQDPGLGLRLIYFSYDVKMKEKGDIPEGYSVSREKKERFSLILESASTNQTSMYLCASSFQDRSYEQYFGPGTRLTVT.

For the CDR3, the DNA is TGTGCCACCAGCAGAAACAGCGGGAGGGAAGAGACCCAGTACTTC. It yields the protein CATSRNSGREETQYF. The rearrangement uses TRBV15 and TRBJ2-5; 10 nucleotides agree with TRBD2. CDR1 LNHNV and CDR2 YYDKDF come from the germline V gene (reference sequence). The J segment lost 3 bases and the V segment lost 2 bases, leaving 3 bases of the junction unmatched. CDR3 length equals 15 residues.

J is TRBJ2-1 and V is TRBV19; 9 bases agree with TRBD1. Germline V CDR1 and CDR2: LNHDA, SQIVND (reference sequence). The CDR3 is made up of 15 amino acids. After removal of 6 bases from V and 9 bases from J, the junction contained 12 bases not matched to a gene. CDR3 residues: CASSRDREGWSEQFF. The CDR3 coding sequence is TGTGCCAGTAGCAGGGACAGGGAGGGATGGAGTGAGCAGTTCTTC.

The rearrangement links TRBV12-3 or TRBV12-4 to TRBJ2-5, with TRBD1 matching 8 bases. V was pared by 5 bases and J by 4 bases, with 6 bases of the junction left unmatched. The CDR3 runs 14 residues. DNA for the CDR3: TGTGCCAGCAGTGAACTCAGGGGGCGAGAGACCCAGTACTTC. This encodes CASSELRGRETQYF.

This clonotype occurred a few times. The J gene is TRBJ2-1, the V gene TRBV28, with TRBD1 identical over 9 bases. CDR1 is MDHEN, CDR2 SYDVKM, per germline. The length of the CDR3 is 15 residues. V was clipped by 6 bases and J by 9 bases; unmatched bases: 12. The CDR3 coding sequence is TGTGCCAGCAGGCCCACGGGACAGGGAACGAGTGAGCAGTTCTTC. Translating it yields CASRPTGQGTSEQFF.

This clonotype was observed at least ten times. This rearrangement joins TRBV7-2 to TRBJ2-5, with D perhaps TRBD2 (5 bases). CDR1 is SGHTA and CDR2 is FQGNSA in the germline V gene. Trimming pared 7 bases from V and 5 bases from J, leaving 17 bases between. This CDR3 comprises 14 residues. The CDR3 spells CASTLDPGSETQYF. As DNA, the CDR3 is TGTGCCAGCACCCTAGACCCGGGGAGCGAGACCCAGTACTTC.

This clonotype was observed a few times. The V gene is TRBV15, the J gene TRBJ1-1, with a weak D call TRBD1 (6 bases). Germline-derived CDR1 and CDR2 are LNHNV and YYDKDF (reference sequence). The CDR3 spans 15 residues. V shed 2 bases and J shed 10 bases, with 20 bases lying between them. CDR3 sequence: CATSRSRDNLRGAFF. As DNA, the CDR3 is TGTGCCACCAGCAGATCTAGGGACAACCTCCGAGGAGCTTTCTTT. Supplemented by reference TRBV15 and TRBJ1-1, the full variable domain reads DAMVIQNPRYQVTQFGKPVTLSCSQTLNHNVMYWYQQKSSQAPKLLFHYYDKDFNNEADTPDNFQSRRPNTSFCFLDIRSPGLGDTAMYLCATSRSRDNLRGAFFGQGTRLTVV.